This TCR beta chain stems from a study of T cells after yellow fever vaccination (dated by TCRdb to the late 2010s). Looking at the study overall: The SMART-Seq v4 Ultra Low Input RNA kit was used to prepare libraries from fractions with low cell numbers. The cohort comprised two healthy male donors, one aged 18 to 29 and one aged 30 to 40 years. Blood was collected at multiple timepoints before and after primary and secondary immunization, and bulk PBMC replicates and cell subsets were isolated. To follow T-cell clones before and after both primary and booster YFV17D yellow fever vaccination, bulk TCR alpha and beta repertoires underwent longitudinal sequencing.

Findings and caveats that apply to the study as a whole: After the booster, most clones that had expanded after primary vaccination were detected again (almost 97% of CD4 and 88% of CD8), suggesting broad maintenance of memory. FACS-sorted repertoires could contain abundant contaminating clonotypes from the bulk population, so computational filtering was required. Because only a couple of donors were included in the study, the extent to which the findings can be generalized is limited. A small share of clonotypes was detected in both CD4 and CD8 compartments, with the overlap likely arising from convergent recombination. Compared with the primary T-cell response, the secondary T-cell response was faster but weaker, reaching its peak on day 5 rather than on day 15.

This clonotype was observed at least ten times. Its antigen has not been determined. Qualities for individual bases were not recorded, and no much larger clone is one base off. Per the publication, the treatment or condition label means: live attenuated yellow fever vaccine strain. At every blood-draw timepoint, two biological replicates of bulk PBMCs were collected. PBMCs were isolated from peripheral blood using a standard Ficoll-Paque protocol. TriZol was used to extract RNA from bulk PBMCs, CD4 and CD8 fractions, and dextramer-positive and dextramer-negative fractions. TCR cDNA was synthesized by 5'RACE template switching, through which a universal primer site and unique molecular identifiers were introduced. Priming for cDNA synthesis came from both the TCR alpha and TCR beta constant segments. Library amplification involved two PCR steps, and the second step added sample barcodes and sequencing adapters. Libraries were sequenced on Illumina HiSeq 2500 (2x100 bp) or NovaSeq (2x150 bp). Per the authors' processing: MIGEC was used to demultiplex reads and collapse the reads into UMI consensus sequences, and MiXCR was used for V(D)J alignment. Using edgeR on replicate PBMC samples, clonotypes were called vaccine-responding if FDR was below 0.01 and the log2 fold change was above 5 up to day 15. Each bulk clonotype received a CD4 or CD8 identity based on whether the sequenced CD4 or CD8 repertoire contained that clonotype at higher abundance. Starting from the raw public reads, TCRdb applied fastp trimming at Q25, assembled clones with MiXCR and retained in-frame beta chains. Duplicate CDR3 protein sequences are folded into a single record with the most common DNA and genes. TCRdb, not the original authors, processed these V and J calls. Recorded for this sample are approximately 300,000 distinct CDR3 sequences; 8% to 10% of them occurred a single time. Approximately 18% of the sample goes to the ten largest clones.

The specimen was PBMCs, collected on the day of the first yellow fever vaccination. This clonotype originated in a young man who received the YFV17D yellow fever vaccine.

Read as DNA, the sequence is TGTGCCAGCAGTAGGGGTCTAGGCTCCTACGAGCAGTACGTC. This codes for CASSRGLGSYEQYV. Recombination connected TRBV12-3 or TRBV12-4 to TRBJ2-7, and TRBD1 may be the D gene, going by 5 matching bases. V is shortened by 5 bases, J by 0 bases, and the region joining them spans 11 bases. The CDR3 holds 14 amino acids from the cysteine to the valine. Only the CDR3 part of the read is kept: 42 bases, read in frame from the first base.